This T cell receptor beta chain is from a study of early T cells in non-severe SARS-CoV-2 infection. Study results and caveats: Private and CD4 specificities were missed by VDJdb matching, skewed to anti-spike CD8.

TCRdb recomputed calls from the 5' RACE reads with MiXCR, one row per CDR3 protein. This table holds around 56,000 distinct CDR3 sequences, around 7.7% found once. This clonotype was detected many times. Its antigen is unidentified. The length of the CDR3 is 11 residues. Trimming removed 1 base from V and 7 bases from J, with 4 bases in between. The germline V gene encodes CDR1 PRHDT and CDR2 FYEKMQ (reference sequence). The chain employs TRBV13 and TRBJ2-5; D uncertain. This sequence originates from an adult who was a healthcare worker with PCR-confirmed SARS-CoV-2 infection or an uninfected control (not recorded which). Sequenced material: whole blood, taken at baseline. The CDR3 DNA follows: TGTGCCAGCAGCTTAGTGGGGACCCAGTACTTC. As protein: CASSLVGTQYF. Using reference TRBV13 and TRBJ2-5 for the parts outside the CDR3, the full variable domain is AAGVIQSPRHLIKEKRETATLKCYPIPRHDTVYWYQQGPGQDPQFLISFYEKMQSDKGSIPDRFSAQQFSDYHSELNMSSLELGDSALYFCASSLVGTQYFGPGTRLLVL.